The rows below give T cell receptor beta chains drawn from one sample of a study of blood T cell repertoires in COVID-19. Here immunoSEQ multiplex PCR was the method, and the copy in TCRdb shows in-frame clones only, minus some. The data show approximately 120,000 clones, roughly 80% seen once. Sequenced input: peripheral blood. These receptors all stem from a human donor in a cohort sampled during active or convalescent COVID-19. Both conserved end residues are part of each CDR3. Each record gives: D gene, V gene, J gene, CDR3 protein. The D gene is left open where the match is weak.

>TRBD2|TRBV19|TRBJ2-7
CASSIVAREGYEQYF
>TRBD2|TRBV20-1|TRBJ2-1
CSASQRGDHYNEQFF
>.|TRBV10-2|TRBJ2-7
CASSEPGGAHEQYF
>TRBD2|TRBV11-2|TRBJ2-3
CASSPGGGGGADTQYF
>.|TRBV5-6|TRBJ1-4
CASSSQGPDEKLFF
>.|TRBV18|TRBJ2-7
CASSPSLTLSAGTYEQYF
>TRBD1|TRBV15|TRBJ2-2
CATSRGTGVSAGELFF
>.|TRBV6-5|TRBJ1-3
CASSYSRQVLGNTIYF
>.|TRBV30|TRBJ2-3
CAWSNRVDTQYF
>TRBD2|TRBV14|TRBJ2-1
CASSQLAGATYNEQFF
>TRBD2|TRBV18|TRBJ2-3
CASSPGLAGGTMTDTQYF
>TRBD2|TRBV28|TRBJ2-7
CASSTKGGRFYEQYF
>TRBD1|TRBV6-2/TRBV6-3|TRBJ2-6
CASSYQRTGGIVSGANVLTF
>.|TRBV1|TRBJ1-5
CTSSQARDRAQPQHF
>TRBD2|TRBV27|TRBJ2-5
CASSLRGLAGEETQYF
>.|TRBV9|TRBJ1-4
CASSVTGGMAEKLFF
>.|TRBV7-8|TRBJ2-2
CASSPSWSAGELFF
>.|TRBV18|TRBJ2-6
CASSPERVRANVLTF
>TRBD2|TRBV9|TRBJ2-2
CASSVTSDVPGELFF
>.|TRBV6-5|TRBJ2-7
CASASGSRSSYEQYF
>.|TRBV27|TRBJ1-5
CASSDWGNQPQHF
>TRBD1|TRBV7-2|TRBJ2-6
CASRSDRGQGANVLTF
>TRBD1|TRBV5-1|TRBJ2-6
CASSLIAGQGTSGANVLTF
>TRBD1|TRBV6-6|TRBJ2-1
CASSMTGSSGVEQFF
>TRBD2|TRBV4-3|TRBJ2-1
CASSQGTSYGEQFF
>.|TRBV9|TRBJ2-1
CASSAGTSYNEQFF
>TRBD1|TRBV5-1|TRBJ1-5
CASSLEGTANQPQHF
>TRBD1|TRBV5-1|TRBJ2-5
CASSSGQEGQETQYF
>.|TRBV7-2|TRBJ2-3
CASSSRSRDSTDTQYF
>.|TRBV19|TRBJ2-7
CASIGFRGGDSYEQYF
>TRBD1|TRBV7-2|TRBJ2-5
CASSYAGTAQETQYF
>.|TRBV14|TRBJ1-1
CASSQGQNTEAFF
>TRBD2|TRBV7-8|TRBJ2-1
CASSLTSGGLNSCVF
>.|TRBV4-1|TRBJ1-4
CASTPGGLNEKLFF
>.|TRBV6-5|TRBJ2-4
CASSYGVGENIQYF
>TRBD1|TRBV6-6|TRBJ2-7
CASSYSGTGIYEQYF
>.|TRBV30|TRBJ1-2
CAWSVRSRGYTF
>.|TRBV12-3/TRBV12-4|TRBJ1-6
CASSPRHGIPLHF
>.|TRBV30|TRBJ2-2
CAWSQRVDGELFF
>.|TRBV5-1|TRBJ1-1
CASSKGGTEAFF
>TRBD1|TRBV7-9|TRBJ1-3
CASSLTGGKGNTIYF
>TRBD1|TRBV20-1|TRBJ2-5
CSASPPDRYQETQYF
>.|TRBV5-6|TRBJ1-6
CASSPGGWQGSDSPLHF
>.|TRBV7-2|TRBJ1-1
CASSRRRESEAFF
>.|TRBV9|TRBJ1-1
CASSVLGENTEAFF
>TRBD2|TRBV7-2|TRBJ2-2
CASSLTGGPDGELFF
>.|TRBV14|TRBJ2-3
CASSQDKWTAFTDTQYF
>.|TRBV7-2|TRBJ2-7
CASSLGTVSYEQYF
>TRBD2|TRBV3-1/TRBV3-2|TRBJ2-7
CASSPGLAGGYEQYF
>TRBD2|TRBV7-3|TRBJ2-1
CASSLKSGSGYNEQFF
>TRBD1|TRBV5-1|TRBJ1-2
CASSLPGQGGYTF